This TCR beta chain was identified during a study of blood T cell repertoires in COVID-19. CDR1 is SGHRS and CDR2 is YFSETQ in the germline V gene. V gave up 0 bases and J gave up 3 bases; unmatched junction bases: 5. This CDR3 spans 16 amino acids. Measured with immunoSEQ multiplex PCR; TCRdb has only the in-frame clones, and not every one. The table shows roughly 200,000 clones, with roughly 80% occurring only once. The genes are TRBV5-1 and TRBJ2-3, with TRBD1 matching over 9 bases. This receptor was identified in a woman between 40 and 50 years old with COVID-19, enrolled during active disease. Specimen: peripheral blood. The CDR3 nucleotides read TGCGCCAGCAGCTTGGGGAGGGGGACAGGGACAGATACGCAGTATTTT. Its translation: CASSLGRGTGTDTQYF.